Following are 27 T cell receptor beta chains from one sample sequenced in a study of PD-L1 blockade in urothelial cancer. Only in-frame clones appear in the TCRdb table, and some are missing; sequencing was by immunoSEQ multiplex PCR. Among 55,000 to 70,000 clones listed, 70% to 90% were seen once. Sequences were derived from PBMCs, sampled around atezolizumab (anti-PD-L1) treatment. Every receptor here comes from a man aged 50-59 years with urothelial cancer.

The chain has TRBV19 and TRBJ2-2; D gene uncertain. CDR1 and CDR2 (germline): LNHDA, SQIVND (reference sequence). This CDR3 contains 18 residues. V was clipped by 0 bases and J by 3 bases, with 17 bases between them. The CDR3 sequence: CASSIDQVRKAYTGELFF. The CDR3 DNA is TGTGCCAGTAGTATAGATCAGGTTAGAAAGGCATACACCGGGGAGCTGTTTTTT.

V is TRBV6-4 and J is TRBJ2-1; 10 bases map to TRBD1. The CDR3 sequence is 16 residues long. Germline lookup yields CDR1 MRHNA and CDR2 SNTAGT. Trimming removed 6 bases from V and 1 base from J; junction bases left unmatched: 6. The CDR3 DNA reads as TGTGCCAGCAGCTGGACAGGGGGAGGGTCCTACAATGAGCAGTTCTTC. Translated: CASSWTGGGSYNEQFF.

V is TRBV21-1 and J is TRBJ2-6; the D call in the table, TRBD2, was not verified against the DNA. TRBV21-1 is a pseudogene. This CDR3 is 17 amino acids long. The CDR3 is CASSSYFRYSGANVLTF. The CDR3, as DNA: TGTGCCAGCAGCTCTTACTTTCGATACTCTGGGGCCAACGTCCTGACTTTC.

Written as DNA, the CDR3 is TGCGCCAGCAGCCAAGTTGGACTAGCCGTTCGCAATGAGCAGTTCTTC. Translated, it gives CASSQVGLAVRNEQFF. The chain combines TRBV4-1 with TRBJ2-1; 8 bases line up with TRBD2. The germline CDR1 and CDR2 sequences are MGHRA and YSYEKL. The length of the CDR3 is 16 residues. V lost 1 base, J lost 6 bases, and 8 bases stayed unmatched.

This clone was found a few times. The rearrangement uses TRBV30 and TRBJ1-5, with D uncertain. Trimming cost V 0 bases and J 6 bases, with 12 bases left between them. Germline V gene lookup returns CDR1 GTSNPN and CDR2 SVGIG (reference sequence). The CDR3 has 14 amino acids. The CDR3 nucleotides are TGTGCCTGGAGTGTACTAGGAGCGAGTCAGCCCCAGCATTTT. Amino acid sequence: CAWSVLGASQPQHF.

This clone was picked up one time. The chain employs TRBV5-1 and TRBJ2-4; 8 nucleotides match TRBD1. The ends lost 6 bases at V and 3 bases at J; junction bases unmatched: 8. CDR1 and CDR2 (germline): SGHRS, YFSETQ. The CDR3 spans 15 residues. CDR3 loop: CASNYPGGVKNIQYF. The CDR3 DNA reads TGCGCCAGCAATTATCCAGGGGGCGTCAAAAACATTCAGTACTTC.

J is TRBJ2-1 and V is TRBV6-5; the match to TRBD2 covers 8 bases. Germline V gene data show CDR1 as MNHEY and CDR2 as SVGAGI. The CDR3 has 14 amino acids. The V gene end was trimmed by 6 bases and the J gene end by 7 bases; junction bases not matched to a gene: 8. The CDR3 region has the DNA TGTGCCAGCAGCCAACGGGAGGGCCTTAATGAGCAGTTCTTC. This sequence encodes CASSQREGLNEQFF.

The chain couples TRBV5-6 to TRBJ1-2; 7 bases align to TRBD1. This CDR3 contains 13 residues. From germline, CDR1 is SGHDT and CDR2 YYEEEE. The V segment lost 2 bases and the J segment 8 bases; nucleotides outside the gene matches: 6. The CDR3 coding sequence is TGTGCCAGCAGCTTACAGGGGACGCGGGGCTACACCTTC. It is translated as CASSLQGTRGYTF.

The V call is TRBV21-1, the J call TRBJ1-6. TRBV21-1 is deemed a pseudogene. The CDR3 loop spans 18 amino acids. CDR3 DNA: TGTGCCAGCAGCAACTTCTCGGGGGGACTCTCCTATAATTCACCCCTCCACTTT. Encoded protein: CASSNFSGGLSYNSPLHF.

The chain recombines TRBV15 with TRBJ2-1; 7 bases line up with TRBD2. Losses at the gene ends were 6 bases for V and 6 bases for J; bases not matched to a gene: 5. CDR1 is LNHNV, CDR2 YYDKDF, per germline (reference sequence). This CDR3 comprises 13 residues. The CDR3: CATRGAGSNEQFF. CDR3 nucleotides: TGTGCCACCAGGGGAGCGGGAAGCAATGAGCAGTTCTTC.

This chain links TRBV28 with TRBJ1-6, with D possibly being TRBD1 (5 bases). Trimming shortened V by 1 base and J by 2 bases, and 18 bases separated the two germline ends. From germline, CDR1 is MDHEN and CDR2 SYDVKM. This CDR3 spans 19 amino acids. CDR3 bases: TGTGCCAGCAGTTTATCGGGGCGGGGGTTGAGCCCCTATAATTCACCCCTCCACTTT. It specifies CASSLSGRGLSPYNSPLHF.

This clone was counted once. The gene calls are TRBV7-2 and TRBJ1-2; D call uncertain. V dropped 3 bases and J dropped 2 bases, with 7 bases sitting between them. The CDR3 contains 13 residues. CDR1 and CDR2 from the germline V gene are SGHTA and FQGNSA. The CDR3: CASSFTVNYGYTF. The CDR3, as DNA: TGTGCCAGCAGCTTCACAGTCAACTATGGCTACACCTTC.

The chain employs TRBV19 and TRBJ2-5, with 10 bases matching TRBD2. The CDR3 loop spans 15 amino acids. Germline trimming cut 5 bases from V and 5 bases from J; bases unmatched to any gene: 8. CDR1 is LNHDA and CDR2 is SQIVND in the germline V gene (reference sequence). The CDR3 spells CASSRGLARGETQYF. CDR3 nucleotides: TGTGCCAGTAGTCGGGGACTAGCGCGCGGTGAGACCCAGTACTTC. Drawing the rest from reference TRBV19 and TRBJ2-5, the complete variable domain is DGGITQSPKYLFRKEGQNVTLSCEQNLNHDAMYWYRQDPGQGLRLIYYSQIVNDFQKGDIAEGYSVSREKKESFPLTVTSAQKNPTAFYLCASSRGLARGETQYFGPGTRLLVL.

The genes are TRBV19 and TRBJ1-5; 10 nucleotides agree with TRBD1. Trimming removed 10 bases from V and 3 bases from J; junction bases left unmatched: 9. Germline loops: CDR1 LNHDA, CDR2 SQIVND (reference sequence). CDR3 length: 15 amino acids. CDR3 loop: CATLGTGVNNQPQHF. In DNA form, the CDR3 reads TGTGCCACCCTCGGGACAGGGGTTAACAATCAGCCCCAGCATTTT.

The gene calls are TRBV19 and TRBJ2-2, with TRBD1 as a possible D gene (6 bases). V shed 1 base and J shed 1 base, with 10 bases lying between them. CDR3 length equals 16 residues. CDR1 is LNHDA and CDR2 is SQIVND in the germline V gene (reference sequence). Written as DNA, the CDR3 is TGTGCCAGTAGTATAGTGGAGACAGGGAACACCGGGGAGCTGTTTTTT. Protein: CASSIVETGNTGELFF.

This chain links TRBV4-1 with TRBJ1-1; weak D call: TRBD1 (5 bases). CDR3 length equals 13 residues. Trimming removed 4 bases at V and 5 bases at J, with 11 bases between. Germline V gives CDR1 MGHRA, CDR2 YSYEKL. The CDR3 DNA sequence: TGCGCCAGCAGCCGCAGGGTAGGAACTGAAGCTTTCTTT. Its protein product is CASSRRVGTEAFF.

The chain couples TRBV5-6 to TRBJ2-1; 14 positions match TRBD2. The CDR3 loop spans 19 amino acids. The J segment lost 6 bases and the V segment lost 3 bases, leaving 14 bases of the junction unmatched. From germline, CDR1 is SGHDT and CDR2 YYEEEE. CDR3 protein: CASSSRLGLAGALGNEQFF. In DNA, the CDR3 is TGTGCCAGCAGCTCGAGATTGGGACTAGCGGGAGCCTTGGGCAATGAGCAGTTCTTC.

The rearrangement joins TRBV7-2 to TRBJ1-6; D is possibly TRBD1 (6 bases). Germline CDR1 is SGHTA and CDR2 is FQGNSA. The CDR3 loop spans 16 amino acids. Between the trimmed V and J ends, which lost 2 bases and 6 bases, there was a span of 14 bases. DNA of the CDR3: TGTGCCAGCAGCTTATCCGCAGGGGTTCGTAATTCACCCCTCCACTTT. Its protein is CASSLSAGVRNSPLHF.

The chain links TRBV6-1 to TRBJ1-2, with D possibly being TRBD1 (5 bases). Germline lookup yields CDR1 MNHNS and CDR2 SASEGT. This CDR3 contains 13 residues. With 6 bases removed from V and 0 bases from J, the gap between germline ends came to 8 bases. The CDR3 spells CASRTATNYGYTF. In DNA, the CDR3 is TGTGCCAGCAGGACAGCAACTAACTATGGCTACACCTTC.

This rearrangement joins TRBV9 to TRBJ1-1; D gene ambiguous. This CDR3 region has 15 residues. V lost 4 bases and J lost 3, with 16 bases in between. Germline CDR1 SGDLS, CDR2 YYNGEE. CDR3 sequence reads: CASSPQRAGHTEAFF. CDR3 sequence (DNA): TGTGCCAGCAGCCCCCAGAGGGCGGGTCACACTGAAGCTTTCTTT.

This chain uses TRBV27 with TRBJ2-5; TRBD2 aligns across 7 bases. The CDR3 has 14 residues. Germline trimming cut 5 bases from V and 4 bases from J; bases unmatched to any gene: 7. Germline lookup yields CDR1 MNHEY and CDR2 SMNVEV (reference sequence). The DNA for the CDR3 is TGTGCCAGCAGTCCTCTCGGGGGGTCAGAGACCCAGTACTTC. This sequence encodes CASSPLGGSETQYF.

Concerning this clone: Sequence at one end of the junction differs from germline and may be a read error. V usage is TRBV7-9 and J usage is TRBJ2-3; maybe TRBD2 (6 bases). Germline loops: CDR1 SEHNR, CDR2 FQNEAQ (reference sequence). The CDR3 has 18 amino acids. CDR3: CASSPHTSLGGSRDTQYF. The CDR3 bases are TGTGCCAGCAGCCCACATACTAGCTTGGGGGGAAGCAGAGATACGCAGTATTTT.

The chain recombines TRBV7-9 with TRBJ2-3; no definite D call. The V and J ends lost 1 base and 4 bases respectively, with 6 bases between them. The CDR3 has 13 amino acids. The germline V gene has CDR1 SEHNR and CDR2 FQNEAQ (reference sequence). CDR3 nucleotides: TGTGCCAGCAGCTTAGGAGCCCCAGATACGCAGTATTTT. Amino acids: CASSLGAPDTQYF. The full variable domain, completed using reference TRBV7-9 and TRBJ2-3, is DTGVSQNPRHKITKRGQNVTFRCDPISEHNRLYWYRQTLGQGPEFLTYFQNEAQLEKSRLLSDRFSAERPKGSFSTLEIQRTEQGDSAMYLCASSLGAPDTQYFGPGTRLTVL.

CDR3: CASSGGSVPQHF. The DNA of the CDR3 is TGTGCCAGCAGCGGAGGGTCGGTGCCCCAGCATTTT. The rearrangement links TRBV6-6 to TRBJ1-5, with D unclear. The CDR3 totals 12 residues. In germline, CDR1 is MNHNY, CDR2 SVGAGI (reference sequence). V lost 6 bases and J 9 bases, leaving 12 bases between the germline ends.

This clone showed up just once. This chain connects TRBV7-9 to TRBJ1-1; a possible D gene is TRBD1 (6 bases). Germline V gene sequence: CDR1 SEHNR, CDR2 FQNEAQ (reference sequence). The CDR3 spans 14 residues. With 6 bases removed from V and 3 bases from J, the gap between germline ends came to 14 bases. CDR3 region: CASSFQGRDTEAFF. CDR3 sequence (DNA): TGTGCCAGCAGTTTCCAGGGGAGGGACACTGAAGCTTTCTTT.

J is TRBJ1-2 and V is TRBV6-1, with a tentative D call TRBD1 (6 bases). The CDR3 totals 15 residues. Germline CDR1 MNHNS, CDR2 SASEGT. Trimming took 6 bases from V and 4 from J, leaving 18 bases between them. DNA of the CDR3: TGTGCCAGCAGCAACCAGAAGACAGGTCTCTATGGCTACACCTTC. Translation: CASSNQKTGLYGYTF.

The rearrangement joins TRBV29-1 to TRBJ1-4; TRBD1 aligns across 7 bases. Germline CDR1 reads SQVTM; CDR2 reads ANQGSEA. There are 12 residues in the CDR3. Trimming cost V 8 bases and J 6 bases; bases outside gene matches: 6. The CDR3 sequence: CSYAGTDEKLFF. The CDR3 DNA follows: TGCAGCTATGCTGGGACAGATGAAAAACTGTTTTTT.